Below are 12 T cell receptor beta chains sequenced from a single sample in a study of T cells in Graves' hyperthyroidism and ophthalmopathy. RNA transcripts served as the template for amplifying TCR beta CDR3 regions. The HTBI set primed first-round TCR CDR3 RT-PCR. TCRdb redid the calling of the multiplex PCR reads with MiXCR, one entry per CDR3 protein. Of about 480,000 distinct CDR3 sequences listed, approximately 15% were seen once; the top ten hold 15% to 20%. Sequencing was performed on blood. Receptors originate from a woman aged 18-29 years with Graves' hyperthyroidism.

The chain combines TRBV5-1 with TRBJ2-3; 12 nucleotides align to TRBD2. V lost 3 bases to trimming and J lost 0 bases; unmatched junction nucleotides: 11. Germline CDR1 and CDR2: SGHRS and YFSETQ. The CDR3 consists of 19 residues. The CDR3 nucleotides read TGCGCCAGCAGCTCACGTAAGACTAGCGGGAGCCCAAGCACAGATACGCAGTATTTT. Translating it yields CASSSRKTSGSPSTDTQYF.

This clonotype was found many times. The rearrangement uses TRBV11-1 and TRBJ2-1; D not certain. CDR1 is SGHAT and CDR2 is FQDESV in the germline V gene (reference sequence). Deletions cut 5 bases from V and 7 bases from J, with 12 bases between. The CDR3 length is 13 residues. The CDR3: CASSPPSLNEQFF. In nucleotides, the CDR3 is TGTGCCAGCAGCCCCCCGAGTCTTAATGAGCAGTTCTTC.

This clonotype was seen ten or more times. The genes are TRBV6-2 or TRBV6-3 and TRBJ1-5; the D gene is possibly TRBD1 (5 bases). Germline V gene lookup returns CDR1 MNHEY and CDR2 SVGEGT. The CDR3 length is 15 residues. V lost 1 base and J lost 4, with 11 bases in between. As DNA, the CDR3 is TGTGCCAGCAGTTACTGGGACGATTGGAATCAGCCCCAGCATTTT. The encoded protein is CASSYWDDWNQPQHF.

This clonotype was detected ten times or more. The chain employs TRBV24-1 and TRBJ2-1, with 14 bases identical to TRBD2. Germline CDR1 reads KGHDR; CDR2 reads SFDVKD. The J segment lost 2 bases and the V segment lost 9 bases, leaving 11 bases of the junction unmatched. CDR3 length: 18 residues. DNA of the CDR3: TGTGCCACCTCGGGACTAGCGGGAGAAAGTAGAACCTACAATGAGCAGTTCTTC. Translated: CATSGLAGESRTYNEQFF.

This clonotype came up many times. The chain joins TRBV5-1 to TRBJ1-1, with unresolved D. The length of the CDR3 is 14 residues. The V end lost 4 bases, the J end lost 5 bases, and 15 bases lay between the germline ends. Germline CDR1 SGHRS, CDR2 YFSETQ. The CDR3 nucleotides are TGCGCCAGCAGCCAAAGCGAGGGAAGGACTGAAGCTTTCTTT. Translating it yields CASSQSEGRTEAFF.

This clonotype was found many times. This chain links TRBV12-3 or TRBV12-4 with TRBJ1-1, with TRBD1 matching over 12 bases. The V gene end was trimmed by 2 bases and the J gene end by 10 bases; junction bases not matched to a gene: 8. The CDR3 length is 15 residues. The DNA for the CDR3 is TGTGCCAGCAGTTTATCGGGGGGACAGGGGGCAGTAGCTTTCTTT. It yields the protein CASSLSGGQGAVAFF.

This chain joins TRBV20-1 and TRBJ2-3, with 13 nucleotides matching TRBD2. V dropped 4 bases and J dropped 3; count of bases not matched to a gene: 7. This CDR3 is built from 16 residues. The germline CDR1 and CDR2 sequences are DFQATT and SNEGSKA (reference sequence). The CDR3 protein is CSATGLAGLETDTQYF. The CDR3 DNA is TGCAGTGCTACGGGACTAGCGGGACTCGAAACAGATACGCAGTATTTT.

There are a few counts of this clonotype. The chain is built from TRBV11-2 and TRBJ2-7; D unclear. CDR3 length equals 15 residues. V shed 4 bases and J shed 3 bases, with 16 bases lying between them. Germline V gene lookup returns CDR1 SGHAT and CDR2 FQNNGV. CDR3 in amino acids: CASSSFSDGLYEQYV. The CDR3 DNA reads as TGTGCCAGCAGCTCATTCTCCGACGGTCTCTACGAGCAGTACGTC.

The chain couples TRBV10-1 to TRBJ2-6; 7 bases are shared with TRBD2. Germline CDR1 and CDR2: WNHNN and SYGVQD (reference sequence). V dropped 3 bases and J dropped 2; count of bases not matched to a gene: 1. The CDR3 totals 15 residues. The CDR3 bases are TGCGCCAGCAGTGATGGGGGGGCTGGGGCCAACGTCCTGACTTTC. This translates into CASSDGGAGANVLTF.

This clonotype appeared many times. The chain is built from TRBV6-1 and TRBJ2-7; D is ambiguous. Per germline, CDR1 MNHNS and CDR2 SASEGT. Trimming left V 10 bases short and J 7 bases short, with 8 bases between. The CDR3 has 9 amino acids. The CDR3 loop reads CANSEEQYF. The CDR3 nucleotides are TGTGCCAACTCTGAGGAGCAGTACTTC.

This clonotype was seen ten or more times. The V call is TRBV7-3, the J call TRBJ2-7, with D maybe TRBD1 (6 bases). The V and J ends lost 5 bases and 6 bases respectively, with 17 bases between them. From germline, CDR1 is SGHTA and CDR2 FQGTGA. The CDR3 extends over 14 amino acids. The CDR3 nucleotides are TGTGCCAGCAGCCCCCACAGGGAAGGTAGCGAGCAGTACTTC. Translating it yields CASSPHREGSEQYF.

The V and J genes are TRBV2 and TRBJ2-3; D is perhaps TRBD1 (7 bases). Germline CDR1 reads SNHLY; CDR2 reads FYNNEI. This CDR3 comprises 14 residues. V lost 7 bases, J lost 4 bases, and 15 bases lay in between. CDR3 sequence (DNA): TGTGCCAGCAAGGAGGGGGCGGCGGCAGATACGCAGTATTTT. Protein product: CASKEGAAADTQYF.